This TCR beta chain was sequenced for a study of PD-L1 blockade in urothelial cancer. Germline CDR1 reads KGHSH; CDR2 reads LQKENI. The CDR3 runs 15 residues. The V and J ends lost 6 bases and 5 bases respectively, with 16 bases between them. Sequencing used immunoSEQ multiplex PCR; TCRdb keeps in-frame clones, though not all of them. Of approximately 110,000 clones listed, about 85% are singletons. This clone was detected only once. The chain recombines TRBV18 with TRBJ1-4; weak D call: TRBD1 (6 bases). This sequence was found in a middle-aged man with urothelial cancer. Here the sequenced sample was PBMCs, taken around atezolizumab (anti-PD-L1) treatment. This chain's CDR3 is CASSQETGPNEKLFF. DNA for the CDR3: TGTGCCAGCTCCCAGGAGACAGGCCCGAATGAAAAACTGTTTTTT. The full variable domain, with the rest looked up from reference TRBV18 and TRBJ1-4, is NAGVMQNPRHLVRRRGQEARLRCSPMKGHSHVYWYRQLPEEGLKFMVYLQKENIIDESGMPKERFSAEFPKEGPSILRIQQVVRGDSAAYFCASSQETGPNEKLFFGSGTQLSVL.